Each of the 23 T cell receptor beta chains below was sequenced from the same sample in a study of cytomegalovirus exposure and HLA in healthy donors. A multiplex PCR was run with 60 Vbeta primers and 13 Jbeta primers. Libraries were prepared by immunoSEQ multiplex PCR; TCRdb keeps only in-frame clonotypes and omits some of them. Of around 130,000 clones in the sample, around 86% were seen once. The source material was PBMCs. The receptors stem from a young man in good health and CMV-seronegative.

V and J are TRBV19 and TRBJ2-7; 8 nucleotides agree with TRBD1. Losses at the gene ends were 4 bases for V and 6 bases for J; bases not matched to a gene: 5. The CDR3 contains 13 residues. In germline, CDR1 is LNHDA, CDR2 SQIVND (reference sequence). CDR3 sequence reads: CASSTITGGEQYF. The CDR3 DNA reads TGTGCCAGTAGTACCATTACAGGGGGCGAGCAGTACTTC. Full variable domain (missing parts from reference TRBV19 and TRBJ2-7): DGGITQSPKYLFRKEGQNVTLSCEQNLNHDAMYWYRQDPGQGLRLIYYSQIVNDFQKGDIAEGYSVSREKKESFPLTVTSAQKNPTAFYLCASSTITGGEQYFGPGTRLTVT.

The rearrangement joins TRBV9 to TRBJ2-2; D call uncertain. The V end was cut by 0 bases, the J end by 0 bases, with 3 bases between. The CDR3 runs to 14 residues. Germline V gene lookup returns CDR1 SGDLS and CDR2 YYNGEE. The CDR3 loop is CASSVVANTGELFF. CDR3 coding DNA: TGTGCCAGCAGCGTAGTCGCGAACACCGGGGAGCTGTTTTTT.

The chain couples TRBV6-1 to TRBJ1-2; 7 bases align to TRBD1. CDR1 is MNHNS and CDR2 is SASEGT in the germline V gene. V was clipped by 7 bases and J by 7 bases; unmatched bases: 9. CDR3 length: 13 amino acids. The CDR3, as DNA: TGTGCCAGCACCTTGACAGGGCGTCGTGGCTACACCTTC. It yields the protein CASTLTGRRGYTF.

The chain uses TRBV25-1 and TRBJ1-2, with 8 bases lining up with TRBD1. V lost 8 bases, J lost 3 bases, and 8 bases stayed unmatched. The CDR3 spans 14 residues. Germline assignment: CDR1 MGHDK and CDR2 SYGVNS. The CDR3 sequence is CASGQGGIDYGYTF. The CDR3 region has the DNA TGTGCCAGCGGACAGGGTGGAATTGACTATGGCTACACCTTC.

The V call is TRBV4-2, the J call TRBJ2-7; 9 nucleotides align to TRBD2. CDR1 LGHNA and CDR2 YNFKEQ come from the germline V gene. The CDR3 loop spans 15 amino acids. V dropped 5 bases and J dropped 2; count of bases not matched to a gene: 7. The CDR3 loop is CASSSGRGGPYEQYF. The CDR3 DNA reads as TGTGCCAGCAGCTCCGGGCGGGGGGGACCCTACGAGCAGTACTTC.

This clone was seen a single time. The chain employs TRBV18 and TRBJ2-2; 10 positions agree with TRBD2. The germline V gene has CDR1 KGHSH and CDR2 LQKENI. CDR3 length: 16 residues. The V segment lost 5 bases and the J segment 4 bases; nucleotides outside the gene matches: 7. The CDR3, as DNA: TGTGCCAGCTCATCGCTAGCGGGGGCTTCCACCGGGGAGCTGTTTTTT. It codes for CASSSLAGASTGELFF.

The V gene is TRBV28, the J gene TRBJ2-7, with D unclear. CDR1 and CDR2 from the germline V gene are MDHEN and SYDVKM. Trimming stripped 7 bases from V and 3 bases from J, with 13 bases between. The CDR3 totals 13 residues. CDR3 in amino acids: CASTAGAGYEQYF. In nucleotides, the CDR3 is TGTGCCAGCACCGCCGGAGCCGGCTACGAGCAGTACTTC.

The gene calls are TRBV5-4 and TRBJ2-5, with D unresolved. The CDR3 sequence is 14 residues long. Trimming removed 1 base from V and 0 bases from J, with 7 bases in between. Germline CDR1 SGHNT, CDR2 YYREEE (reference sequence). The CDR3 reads CASSLTVNQETQYF. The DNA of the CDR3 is TGTGCCAGCAGCTTGACAGTAAACCAAGAGACCCAGTACTTC. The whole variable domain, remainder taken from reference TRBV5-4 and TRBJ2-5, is ETGVTQSPTHLIKTRGQQVTLRCSSQSGHNTVSWYQQALGQGPQFIFQYYREEENGRGNFPPRFSGLQFPNYSSELNVNALELDDSALYLCASSLTVNQETQYFGPGTRLLVL.

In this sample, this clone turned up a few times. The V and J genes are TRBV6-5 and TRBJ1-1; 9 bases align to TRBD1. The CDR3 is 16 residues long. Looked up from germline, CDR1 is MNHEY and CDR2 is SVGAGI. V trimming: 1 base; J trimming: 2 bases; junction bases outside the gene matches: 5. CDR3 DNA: TGTGCCAGCAGTTACTACGGGACAGGGACAAACACTGAAGCTTTCTTT. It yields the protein CASSYYGTGTNTEAFF.

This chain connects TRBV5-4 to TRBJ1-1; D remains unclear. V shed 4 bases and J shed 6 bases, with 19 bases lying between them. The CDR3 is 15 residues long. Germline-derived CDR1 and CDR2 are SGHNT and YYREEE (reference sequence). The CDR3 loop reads CASSPEAGGSPEAFF. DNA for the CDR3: TGTGCCAGCAGCCCGGAGGCAGGAGGGAGCCCTGAAGCTTTCTTT.

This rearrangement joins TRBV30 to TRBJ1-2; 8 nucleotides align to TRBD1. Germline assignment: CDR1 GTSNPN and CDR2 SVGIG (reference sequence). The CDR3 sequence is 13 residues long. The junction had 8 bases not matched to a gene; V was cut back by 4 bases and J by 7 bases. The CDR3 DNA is TGTGCCTGGAACCAAGGACAGGGCGTTGGCTACACCTTC. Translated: CAWNQGQGVGYTF. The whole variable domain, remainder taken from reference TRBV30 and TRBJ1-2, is SQTIHQWPATLVQPVGSPLSLECTVEGTSNPNLYWYRQAAGRGLQLLFYSVGIGQISSEVPQNLSASRPQDRQFILSSKKLLLSDSGFYLCAWNQGQGVGYTFGSGTRLTVV.

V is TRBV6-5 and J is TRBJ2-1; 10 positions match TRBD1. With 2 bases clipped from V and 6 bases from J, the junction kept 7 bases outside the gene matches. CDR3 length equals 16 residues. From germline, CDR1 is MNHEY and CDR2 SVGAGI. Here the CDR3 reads CASSYDGTGVGNEQFF. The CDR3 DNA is TGTGCCAGCAGTTACGACGGGACAGGGGTGGGCAATGAGCAGTTCTTC.

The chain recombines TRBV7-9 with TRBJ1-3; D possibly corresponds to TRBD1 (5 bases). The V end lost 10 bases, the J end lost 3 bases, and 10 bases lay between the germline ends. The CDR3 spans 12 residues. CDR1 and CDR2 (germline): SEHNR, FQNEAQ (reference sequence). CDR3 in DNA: TGTGCCACCGCGGGGCTTGGAAACACCATATATTTT. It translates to CATAGLGNTIYF.

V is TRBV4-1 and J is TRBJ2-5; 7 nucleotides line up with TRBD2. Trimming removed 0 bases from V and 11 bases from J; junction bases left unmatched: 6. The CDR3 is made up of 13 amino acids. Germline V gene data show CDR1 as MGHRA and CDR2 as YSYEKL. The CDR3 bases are TGCGCCAGCAGCCAAGATAAAGGGAGGGGTCAGTACTTC. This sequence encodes CASSQDKGRGQYF.

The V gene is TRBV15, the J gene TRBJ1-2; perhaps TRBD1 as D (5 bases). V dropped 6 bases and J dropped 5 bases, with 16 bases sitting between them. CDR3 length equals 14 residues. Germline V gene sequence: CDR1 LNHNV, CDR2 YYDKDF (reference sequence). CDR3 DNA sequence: TGTGCCACCAGTCTAGACAGAAGTCTTTATGGCTACACCTTC. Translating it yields CATSLDRSLYGYTF.

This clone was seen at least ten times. CDR3 DNA: TGTGCCAGCAGCTTGGGCGAGGTGGCGGGGGGATACGAGCAGTACTTC. It is translated as CASSLGEVAGGYEQYF. This chain connects TRBV5-4 to TRBJ2-7; 8 bases are a match to TRBD2. The CDR3 has 16 residues. V was pared by 0 bases and J by 4 bases, with 9 bases of the junction left unmatched. The germline gives CDR1 SGHNT, CDR2 YYREEE (reference sequence).

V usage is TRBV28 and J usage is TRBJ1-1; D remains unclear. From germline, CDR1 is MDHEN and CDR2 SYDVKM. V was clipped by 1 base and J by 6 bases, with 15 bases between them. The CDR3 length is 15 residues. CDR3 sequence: CASSLFGPSSAEAFF. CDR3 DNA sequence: TGTGCCAGCAGTTTATTCGGCCCGTCCAGCGCTGAAGCTTTCTTT.

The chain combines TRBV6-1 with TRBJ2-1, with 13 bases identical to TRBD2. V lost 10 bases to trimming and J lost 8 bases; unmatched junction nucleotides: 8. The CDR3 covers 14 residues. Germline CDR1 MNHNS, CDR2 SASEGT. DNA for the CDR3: TGTGCCAATTCCGGGACTAGCGGGGCCGATGAGCAGTTCTTC. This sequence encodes CANSGTSGADEQFF.

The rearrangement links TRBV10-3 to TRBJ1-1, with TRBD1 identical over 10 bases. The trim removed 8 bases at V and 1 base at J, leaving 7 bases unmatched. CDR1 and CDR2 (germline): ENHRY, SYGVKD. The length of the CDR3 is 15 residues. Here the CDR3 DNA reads TGTGCCATCTGGGACAGGGGCTTGGGGAACACTGAAGCTTTCTTT. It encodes CAIWDRGLGNTEAFF.

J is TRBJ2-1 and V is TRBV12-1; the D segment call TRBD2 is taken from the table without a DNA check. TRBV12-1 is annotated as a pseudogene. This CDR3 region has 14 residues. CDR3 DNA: TGTGCCAGCAGCGCTAGCGGGGGTTACAATGAGCAGTTCTTC. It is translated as CASSASGGYNEQFF.

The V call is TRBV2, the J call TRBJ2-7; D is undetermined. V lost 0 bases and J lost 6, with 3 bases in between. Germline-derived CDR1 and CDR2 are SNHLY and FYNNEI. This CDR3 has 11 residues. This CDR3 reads CASSEAFEQYF. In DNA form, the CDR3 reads TGTGCCAGCAGTGAAGCCTTCGAGCAGTACTTC.

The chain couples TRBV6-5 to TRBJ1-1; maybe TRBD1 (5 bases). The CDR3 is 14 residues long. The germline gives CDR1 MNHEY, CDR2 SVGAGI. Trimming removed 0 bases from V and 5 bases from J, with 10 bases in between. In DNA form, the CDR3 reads TGTGCCAGCAGTTACTCGAAGGGGTTGACTGAAGCTTTCTTT. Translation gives CASSYSKGLTEAFF.

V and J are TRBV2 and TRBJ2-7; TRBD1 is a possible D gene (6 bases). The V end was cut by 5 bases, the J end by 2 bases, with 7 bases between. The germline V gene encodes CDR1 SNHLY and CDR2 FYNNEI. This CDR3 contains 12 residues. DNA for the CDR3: TGTGCCAGCAGTCGGGACACCTACGAGCAGTACTTC. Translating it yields CASSRDTYEQYF.